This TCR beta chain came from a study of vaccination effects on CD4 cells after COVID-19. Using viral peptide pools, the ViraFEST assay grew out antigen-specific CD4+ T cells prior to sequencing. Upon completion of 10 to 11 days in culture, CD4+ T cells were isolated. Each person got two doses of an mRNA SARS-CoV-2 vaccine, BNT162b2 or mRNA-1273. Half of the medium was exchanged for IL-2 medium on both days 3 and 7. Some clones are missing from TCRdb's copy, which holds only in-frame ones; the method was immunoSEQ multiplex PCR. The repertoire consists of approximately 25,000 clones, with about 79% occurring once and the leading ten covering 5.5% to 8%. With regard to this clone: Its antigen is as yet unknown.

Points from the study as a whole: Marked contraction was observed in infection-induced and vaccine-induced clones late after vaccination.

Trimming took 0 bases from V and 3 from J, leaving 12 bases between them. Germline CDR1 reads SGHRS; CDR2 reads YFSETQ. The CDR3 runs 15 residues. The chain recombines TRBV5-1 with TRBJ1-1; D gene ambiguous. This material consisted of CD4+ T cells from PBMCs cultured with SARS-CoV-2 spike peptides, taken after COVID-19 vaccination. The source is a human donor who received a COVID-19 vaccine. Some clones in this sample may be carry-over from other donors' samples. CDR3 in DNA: TGCGCCAGCAGCTTGGGACCCAGCGGGGACACTGAAGCTTTCTTT. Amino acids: CASSLGPSGDTEAFF. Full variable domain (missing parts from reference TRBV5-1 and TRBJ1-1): KAGVTQTPRYLIKTRGQQVTLSCSPISGHRSVSWYQQTPGQGLQFLFEYFSETQRNKGNFPGRFSGRQFSNSRSEMNVSTLELGDSALYLCASSLGPSGDTEAFFGQGTRLTVV.